This TCR beta chain was identified during a study of cytomegalovirus exposure and HLA in healthy donors. Overall study findings and caveats: With DRB1 most and HLA-C fewest, TCR association rates differed between HLA loci in a later analysis.

The PCR employed 60 Vbeta primers together with 13 Jbeta primers. Original methodology: In a later analysis, of approximately 81 million unique beta chains, roughly 9.9 million appeared in at least two donors. Clones were read by immunoSEQ multiplex PCR, and TCRdb kept only the in-frame ones, dropping some. V, J and clone size were drawn from that table, and D and trimming were deduced from the DNA. The table records hundreds of thousands of clones, about 70% of them present only once. On this clone itself: Its antigen is currently unknown.

V dropped 0 bases and J dropped 4; count of bases not matched to a gene: 6. This CDR3 region has 15 residues. Germline CDR1 SGHRS, CDR2 YFSETQ. The TCR originated in a woman aged 30 to 39 in good health and CMV-seronegative. Material: PBMCs. V is TRBV5-1 and J is TRBJ2-7; the match to TRBD2 covers 8 bases. Written as DNA, the CDR3 is TGCGCCAGCAGCTTGGATACGGGAGGGGAATACGAGCAGTACTTC. The encoded protein is CASSLDTGGEYEQYF.